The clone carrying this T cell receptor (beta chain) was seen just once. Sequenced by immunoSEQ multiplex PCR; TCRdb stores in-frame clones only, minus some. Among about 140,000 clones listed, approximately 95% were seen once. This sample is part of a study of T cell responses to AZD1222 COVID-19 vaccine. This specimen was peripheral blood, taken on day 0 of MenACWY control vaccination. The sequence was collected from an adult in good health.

CDR3 residues: CASSSGRRQGLDTQYF. CDR3 nucleotide sequence: TGTGCCAGCAGCTCGGGGAGAAGACAGGGTTTGGATACCCAGTACTTC. The J gene is TRBJ2-5, the V gene TRBV7-2; 7 nucleotides line up with TRBD1. The germline gives CDR1 SGHTA, CDR2 FQGNSA. V dropped 4 bases and J dropped 8; count of bases not matched to a gene: 16. The CDR3 is made up of 16 amino acids.